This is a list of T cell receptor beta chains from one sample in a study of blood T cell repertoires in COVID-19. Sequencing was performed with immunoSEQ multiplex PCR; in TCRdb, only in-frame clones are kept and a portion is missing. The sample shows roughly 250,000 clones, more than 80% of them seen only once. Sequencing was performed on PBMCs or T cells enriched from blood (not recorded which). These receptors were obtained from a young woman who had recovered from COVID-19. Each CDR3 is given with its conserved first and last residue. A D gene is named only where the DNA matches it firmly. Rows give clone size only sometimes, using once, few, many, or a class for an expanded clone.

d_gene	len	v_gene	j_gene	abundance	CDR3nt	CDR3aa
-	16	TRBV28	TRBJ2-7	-	TGTGCCAGCAGTTTATACAAGACAGGAGGATACTACGAGCAGTACTTC	CASSLYKTGGYYEQYF
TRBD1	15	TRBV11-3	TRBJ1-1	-	TGTGCCAGCAGCTTAGTCGGACAGGGGAATGCCGAAGCTTTCTTT	CASSLVGQGNAEAFF
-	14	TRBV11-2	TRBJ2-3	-	TGTGCCAGCAGAAGGGGGGGGGCCGCAGATACGCAGTATTTT	CASRRGGAADTQYF
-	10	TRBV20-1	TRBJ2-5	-	TGCAGTGCTTTAGAAGAGACCCAGTACTTC	CSALEETQYF
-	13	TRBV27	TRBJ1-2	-	TGTGCCAGCAGTTTAGGAGCCCGCGGAGGCTACACCTTC	CASSLGARGGYTF
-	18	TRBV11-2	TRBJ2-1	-	TGTGCCAGCAGCCCGCTTCCCCGAGGGTTCAGCTCCTACAATGAGCAGTTCTTC	CASSPLPRGFSSYNEQFF
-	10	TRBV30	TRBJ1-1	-	TGTGCCTGGGGACAGACTGAAGCTTTCTTT	CAWGQTEAFF
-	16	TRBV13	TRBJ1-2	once	TGTGCCAGCAGCTCCAAGACGGAGGACAGATTGGATGGCTACACCTTC	CASSSKTEDRLDGYTF
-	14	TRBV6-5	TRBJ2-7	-	TGTGCCAGCAGTTACGCGACAGCGTCCTACGAGCAGTACTTC	CASSYATASYEQYF
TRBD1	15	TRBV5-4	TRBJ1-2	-	TGTGCCAGCAGCCTTACGGGACAGCGAAACTATGGCTACACCTTC	CASSLTGQRNYGYTF
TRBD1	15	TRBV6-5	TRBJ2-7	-	TGTGCCAGCAGTTACTCGTCAGGGGGCGCCTACGAGCAGTACTTC	CASSYSSGGAYEQYF
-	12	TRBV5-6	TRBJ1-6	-	TGTGCCAGCAGCTGGAGTAATTCACCCCTCCACTTT	CASSWSNSPLHF
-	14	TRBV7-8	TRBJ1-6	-	TGTGCCAGCAGCTTAGACAGGCGCCTGGGGCCCCTCCACTTT	CASSLDRRLGPLHF
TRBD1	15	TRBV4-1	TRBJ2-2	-	TGCGCCAGCAGCCCCGGGACAGACGACACCGGGGAGCTGTTTTTT	CASSPGTDDTGELFF
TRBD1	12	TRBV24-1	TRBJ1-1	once	TGTGCCACCAGTGGGGACAGTAGTGAAGCTTTCTTT	CATSGDSSEAFF
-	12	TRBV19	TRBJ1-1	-	TGTGCCAGTAGTATCCTGGCAGGGGAAGCTTTCTTT	CASSILAGEAFF
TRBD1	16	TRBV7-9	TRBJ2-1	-	TGTGCCAGCAGCCCGGGACGGGACAGGGGGCTCGATGAGCAGTTCTTC	CASSPGRDRGLDEQFF
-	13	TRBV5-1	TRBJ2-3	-	TGCGCCAGCAGCATAGGGACTACAGATACGCAGTATTTT	CASSIGTTDTQYF
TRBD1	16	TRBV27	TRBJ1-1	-	TGTGCCAGCAGTTCGGAAAGGGGGCGGGGGAACACTGAAGCTTTCTTT	CASSSERGRGNTEAFF
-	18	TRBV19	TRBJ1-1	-	TGTGCCAGTAGTATTCGAGCGGTAGGGACAACTATGAACACTGAAGCTTTCTTT	CASSIRAVGTTMNTEAFF
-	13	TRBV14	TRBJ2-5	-	TGTGCCAGCAGCCAAAGTCCTGCAGGGACCCAGTACTTC	CASSQSPAGTQYF
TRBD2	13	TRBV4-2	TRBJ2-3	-	TGTGCCAGCAGCCAAGATCTTGGCACTAGCGAGTATTTT	CASSQDLGTSEYF
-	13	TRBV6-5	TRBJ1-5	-	TGTGCCAGCAGTATTTCAAGCAATCAGCCCCAGCATTTT	CASSISSNQPQHF
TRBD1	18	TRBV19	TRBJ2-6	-	TGTGCCAGTAGTATAAAGGGACAGGGGGACTCTGGGGCCAACGTCCTGACTTTC	CASSIKGQGDSGANVLTF
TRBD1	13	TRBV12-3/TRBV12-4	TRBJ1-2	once	TGTGCCAGCAGCGTACAGGGGGCGCTTGGCTACACCTTC	CASSVQGALGYTF
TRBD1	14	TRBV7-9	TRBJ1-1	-	TGTGCCAGCAGCGCGACAGGGTGGGGACTTTATGCTTTCTTT	CASSATGWGLYAFF
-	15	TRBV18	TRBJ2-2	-	TGTGCCAGCTCACCTGAGGGACTCAGCACCGGGGAGCTGTTTTTT	CASSPEGLSTGELFF
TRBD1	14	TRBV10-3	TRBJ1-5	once	TGTGCCATCAGTGAAGGACAGGGGGACGGCCCCCAGCATTTT	CAISEGQGDGPQHF
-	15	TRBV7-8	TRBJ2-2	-	TGTGCCAGCAGCTTAGAGTTTTTTAGCGCCGGGGAGCTGTTTTTT	CASSLEFFSAGELFF
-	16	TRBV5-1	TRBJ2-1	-	TGCGCCAGCAGCTTGCCGTCGCCTAGATTACGCAATGAGCAGTTCTTC	CASSLPSPRLRNEQFF
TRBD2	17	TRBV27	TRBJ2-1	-	TGTGCCAGCAGTCCAAGAGGCCTAGCGGGGGGCCCGGGTGAGCAGTTCTTC	CASSPRGLAGGPGEQFF
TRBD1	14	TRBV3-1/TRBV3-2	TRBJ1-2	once	TGTGCCAGCAGCCCCACCAGGACAGGGCCTGGCTACACCTTC	CASSPTRTGPGYTF
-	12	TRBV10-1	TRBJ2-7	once	TGCGCCAGCAGTGGCGCCCCCTACGAGCAGTACTTC	CASSGAPYEQYF
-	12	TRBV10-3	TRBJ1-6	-	TGTGCCATGTCAGGGTCTAATTCACCCCTCCACTTT	CAMSGSNSPLHF
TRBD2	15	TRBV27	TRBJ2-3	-	TGTGCCAGCAGCTCCGGGACTACCATCACAGATACGCAGTATTTT	CASSSGTTITDTQYF
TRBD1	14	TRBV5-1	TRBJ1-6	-	TGCGCCAGCAGCTTCGGGACAGGGAATTCACCCCTCCACTTT	CASSFGTGNSPLHF